Below are 25 T cell receptor beta chains sequenced from a single sample in a study of early T cells in non-severe SARS-CoV-2 infection. Each CDR3 protein gets one entry after TCRdb re-called the 5' RACE reads with MiXCR. The data hold tens of thousands of distinct CDR3 sequences, with 10% to 15% observed a single time. The sequenced sample consisted of whole blood. These receptors were obtained from an adult who was a healthcare worker with PCR-confirmed SARS-CoV-2 infection or an uninfected control (not recorded which).

This clonotype was seen at least ten times. The CDR3 DNA sequence: TGTGCCAGCAGCCAAGAGGGGGCGGGATCCTACACTGAAGCTTTCTTT. This translates into CASSQEGAGSYTEAFF. V usage is TRBV4-2 and J usage is TRBJ1-1, with a possible D match to TRBD1 (6 bases). Germline CDR1 reads LGHNA; CDR2 reads YNFKEQ. The germline V and J ends were trimmed by 0 bases and 3 bases, with 14 bases remaining between them. The CDR3 length is 16 residues.

The rearrangement uses TRBV7-9 and TRBJ1-1; D may be TRBD1 (5 bases). The V gene's germline CDR1 is SEHNR and CDR2 FQNEAQ (reference sequence). The length of the CDR3 is 15 residues. V lost 4 bases and J 3 bases, leaving 15 bases between the germline ends. Here the CDR3 DNA reads TGTGCCAGCAGCTATCCATTAGGGGCGGACACTGAAGCTTTCTTT. This encodes CASSYPLGADTEAFF. Combining the CDR3 with reference TRBV7-9 and TRBJ1-1 gives the whole variable domain DTGVSQNPRHKITKRGQNVTFRCDPISEHNRLYWYRQTLGQGPEFLTYFQNEAQLEKSRLLSDRFSAERPKGSFSTLEIQRTEQGDSAMYLCASSYPLGADTEAFFGQGTRLTVV.

Details on this clonotype: One end of the junction fails to match germline, which may point to a read error. This chain links TRBV20-1 with TRBJ1-2; 8 bases agree with TRBD1. Germline assignment: CDR1 DFQATT and CDR2 SNEGSKA (reference sequence). This CDR3 spans 15 amino acids. For the CDR3, the DNA is TGCAGTGCTATTTTACAGGGGGGCCCTAACTATGGCTACTCCTTC. This sequence encodes CSAILQGGPNYGYSF.

This clonotype has ten or more counts. This rearrangement joins TRBV18 to TRBJ2-7; D call uncertain. Germline-derived CDR1 and CDR2 are KGHSH and LQKENI. The CDR3 contains 14 residues. V was cut by 6 bases and J by 5 bases, with 17 bases left in between. CDR3 DNA sequence: TGTGCCAGCTCTCGCGAACAGACTGCGAACGAGCAGTACTTC. Amino acid sequence: CASSREQTANEQYF.

This clonotype was counted between two and nine times. The rearrangement joins TRBV5-5 to TRBJ2-3, with a possible D match to TRBD2 (7 bases). This CDR3 region has 13 residues. V was clipped by 5 bases and J by 4 bases, with 11 bases between them. The germline V gene has CDR1 SGHKS and CDR2 YYEKEE (reference sequence). In nucleotides, the CDR3 is TGTGCCAGCAGTTGGGAGGGGGCAGATACGCAGTATTTT. Translated: CASSWEGADTQYF.

This clonotype has a count of ten or more. The chain has TRBV7-9 and TRBJ1-2; D not certain. The CDR3 has 11 amino acids. The V gene lost 4 bases and the J gene lost 7 bases, with 7 bases spanning the gap. From germline, CDR1 is SEHNR and CDR2 FQNEAQ (reference sequence). The CDR3 sequence: CASSSGLGYTF. CDR3 nucleotide sequence: TGTGCCAGCAGCTCAGGACTTGGCTACACCTTC.

The sample holds many counts of this clonotype. The chain has TRBV3-1 and TRBJ1-2; TRBD1 aligns across 8 bases. V lost 5 bases, J lost 5 bases, and 7 bases stayed unmatched. This CDR3 spans 14 amino acids. CDR1 is LGHDT and CDR2 is YNNKEL in the germline V gene (reference sequence). The CDR3 nucleotides are TGTGCCAGCAGCGCCCAGGGGGCCAGGTATGGCTACACCTTC. The encoded protein is CASSAQGARYGYTF.

The chain links TRBV20-1 to TRBJ2-3; D not resolved. The CDR3 has 13 residues. V dropped 4 bases and J dropped 6 bases, with 14 bases sitting between them. Germline CDR1 reads DFQATT; CDR2 reads SNEGSKA (reference sequence). The CDR3 is CSATDSPDDTQYF. DNA for the CDR3: TGCAGTGCTACAGATAGCCCTGATGATACGCAGTATTTT.

This clonotype appeared many times. V gene TRBV11-2 combines with J gene TRBJ2-3, with D tentatively TRBD2 (6 bases). V was trimmed by 2 bases and J by 4 bases, leaving 13 bases between them. Germline V lookup: CDR1 SGHAT, CDR2 FQNNGV. This CDR3 is 15 amino acids long. The DNA of the CDR3 is TGTGCCAGCAGCTTATTGGGGGGTCGAGCAGATACGCAGTATTTT. Its protein product is CASSLLGGRADTQYF.

Remarks on this clonotype: A read error may account for a junction end that differs from germline. This chain connects TRBV7-6 to TRBJ2-2; 11 positions agree with TRBD2. CDR3 length: 16 residues. Germline values: CDR1 SGHVS, CDR2 FNYEAQ. The CDR3 loop is CASSLAGGPNTGELFF. The CDR3 nucleotides are TGTGCCAGCAGCCTAGCGGGGGGCCCTAACACCGGGGAGCTGTTTTTT.

This clonotype was seen a handful of times. The chain uses TRBV19 and TRBJ1-5; a possible D gene is TRBD1 (6 bases). Germline CDR1 reads LNHDA; CDR2 reads SQIVND (reference sequence). The CDR3 is 18 residues long. Trimming shortened V by 6 bases and J by 0 bases, and 21 bases separated the two germline ends. CDR3 coding DNA: TGTGCCAGTAGACAACTCCCGGGACAACCTTATAGCAATCAGCCCCAGCATTTT. Translation: CASRQLPGQPYSNQPQHF.

This clonotype was seen many times. The V call is TRBV29-1, the J call TRBJ2-1; 9 bases line up with TRBD1. This CDR3 has 14 residues. Germline CDR1 and CDR2: SQVTM and ANQGSEA. The V and J ends lost 0 bases and 7 bases, in that order; junction bases with no gene match: 4. CDR3 DNA sequence: TGCAGCGTTGAAGACTGGACAGGGGAAAATGAGCAGTTCTTC. Protein product: CSVEDWTGENEQFF.

The sample holds a few counts of this clonotype. The chain links TRBV6-1 to TRBJ2-2, with D perhaps TRBD2 (5 bases). Per the germline V gene, CDR1 is MNHNS and CDR2 is SASEGT. V gave up 1 base and J gave up 6 bases, with 6 bases separating them. CDR3 length: 13 residues. CDR3 DNA: TGTGCCAGCAGTGAAGGGGGAGCCGGGGAGCTGTTTTTT. Protein: CASSEGGAGELFF.

J is TRBJ1-3 and V is TRBV7-2; D is undetermined. The germline gives CDR1 SGHTA, CDR2 FQGNSA. V was cut by 4 bases and J by 2 bases, with 15 bases left in between. The CDR3 covers 16 residues. The CDR3: CASSSLSPRTGNTIYF. CDR3 nucleotide sequence: TGTGCCAGCAGCTCCCTAAGTCCTCGCACTGGAAACACCATATATTTT.

In DNA, the CDR3 is TGTGCCAGCAGCCGGGACAGCACAGATACGCAGTATTTT. This gives the protein CASSRDSTDTQYF. This chain links TRBV7-3 with TRBJ2-3; D is possibly TRBD1 or TRBD2 (5 bases each). Germline-derived CDR1 and CDR2 are SGHTA and FQGTGA. The ends were cut back, 5 bases at V and 0 bases at J, with 6 bases in the middle. The CDR3 sequence is 13 residues long.

This clonotype was seen more than once but under ten times. The rearrangement uses TRBV12-3 or TRBV12-4 and TRBJ1-1; possibly TRBD1 for D (5 bases). V was pared by 7 bases and J by 0 bases, with 15 bases between. The CDR3 is 15 residues long. CDR3: CASTHGTGLNTEAFF. The CDR3 DNA follows: TGTGCCAGCACTCACGGGACGGGGCTGAACACTGAAGCTTTCTTT.

The chain uses TRBV3-1 and TRBJ2-7, with TRBD1 matching over 10 bases. The CDR3 is 14 amino acids. V lost 8 bases and J lost 2; bases outside the gene matches: 6. CDR1 and CDR2 (germline): LGHDT, YNNKEL (reference sequence). DNA of the CDR3: TGTGCCAGCGGTTCCGGGACAGGGGCCTACGAGCAGTACTTC. This codes for CASGSGTGAYEQYF.

This clonotype was seen ten or more times. The chain couples TRBV7-8 to TRBJ2-3; possible D gene TRBD1, 5 bases. Trimming shortened V by 1 base and J by 2 bases, and 13 bases separated the two germline ends. The V gene's germline CDR1 is SGHVS and CDR2 FQNEAQ. The CDR3 runs 16 residues. The CDR3 loop is CASSLGPTDNTDTQYF. In nucleotides, the CDR3 is TGTGCCAGCAGCTTAGGGCCGACAGATAACACAGATACGCAGTATTTT.

Many counts were recorded for this clonotype. The chain uses TRBV18 and TRBJ1-2; 7 bases are shared with TRBD1. Germline V gene data show CDR1 as KGHSH and CDR2 as LQKENI. Losses at the gene ends were 3 bases for V and 2 bases for J; bases not matched to a gene: 9. The CDR3 runs 16 residues. The CDR3 spells CASSPPQGGFNYGYTF. DNA of the CDR3: TGTGCCAGCTCACCCCCTCAGGGGGGCTTCAACTATGGCTACACCTTC.

This rearrangement joins TRBV3-1 to TRBJ1-1; D is perhaps TRBD1 (6 bases). Germline V gives CDR1 LGHDT, CDR2 YNNKEL (reference sequence). Trimming stripped 7 bases from V and 8 bases from J, with 17 bases between. There are 13 residues in the CDR3. CDR3 nucleotides: TGTGCCAGCATAAATTATTCCGGGACAGAAGCTTTCTTT. Protein sequence: CASINYSGTEAFF.

Ten or more counts support this clonotype. The chain employs TRBV4-3 and TRBJ1-2; D is ambiguous. CDR3 length: 14 amino acids. V lost 4 bases and J 2 bases, leaving 11 bases between the germline ends. Germline-derived CDR1 and CDR2 are LGHNA and YSLEER. The CDR3 nucleotides read TGCGCCAGCAGCCCCCAGTCGTCCAACTATGGCTACACCTTC. Its translation is CASSPQSSNYGYTF.

This clonotype has at least ten counts. The chain employs TRBV6-5 and TRBJ1-2; 9 bases align to TRBD1. Trimming took 5 bases from V and 2 from J; bases not matched to a gene: 3. CDR1 is MNHEY and CDR2 is SVGAGI in the germline V gene. CDR3 length equals 14 residues. The CDR3 sequence: CASSNGQGNYGYTF. The CDR3 DNA follows: TGTGCCAGCAGTAACGGACAGGGGAACTATGGCTACACCTTC.

This clonotype was observed at least ten times. The V gene is TRBV20-1, the J gene TRBJ1-3; no clear D. Trimming removed 5 bases at V and 0 bases at J, with 11 bases between. The CDR3 extends over 14 amino acids. CDR1 is DFQATT, CDR2 SNEGSKA, per germline (reference sequence). In DNA, the CDR3 is TGCAGTGCTGCCCCCCCCGGCTCTGGAAACACCATATATTTT. Translation: CSAAPPGSGNTIYF.

The rearrangement joins TRBV21-1 to TRBJ2-7; TRBD1 is taken as the D call from the table, unchecked against the DNA. TRBV21-1 is termed a pseudogene. The CDR3 spans 18 residues. The CDR3 coding sequence is TGTGCCAGCAGCAACCCCCCCGTTTGCGGGGGGGCGTGGTACGAGCAGTACTTC. Translation: CASSNPPVCGGAWYEQYF.

This clonotype was counted a single time. A much bigger clone sits one base away, suggesting this may be a read error. The CDR3 DNA sequence: TGCAGCGTCTACGAACGAGGGGGGCCGAGTGAAAAACTGCTTTTT. Translated: CSVYERGGPSEKLLF. The chain combines TRBV29-1 with TRBJ1-4, with D perhaps matching TRBD1 (6 bases). Germline values: CDR1 SQVTM, CDR2 ANQGSEA. CDR3 size: 15 residues.